A single sample gave rise to the 21 T cell receptor beta chains below, sequenced in a study of vaccination effects on CD4 cells after COVID-19. Under the ViraFEST assay, PBMC were stimulated with viral peptide pools so that antigen-specific CD4+ T cells expanded. Sequencing was performed afterwards. Isolating CD4+ T cells followed approximately ten days of culture. Their antigen targets remain unknown. Here immunoSEQ multiplex PCR was the method, and the copy in TCRdb shows in-frame clones only, minus some. The sample has 45,000 to 65,000 clones, 80% seen once; the top ten hold about 2.3%. The sample here was CD4+ T cells from PBMCs cultured with HCoV-229E spike peptides, taken before COVID-19 vaccination. Receptors originate from a human donor who received a COVID-19 vaccine.

This chain links TRBV30 with TRBJ1-2, with 8 bases that match TRBD1. J lost 7 bases, V lost 0 bases, and 4 bases had no gene match. Germline lookup yields CDR1 GTSNPN and CDR2 SVGIG (reference sequence). This CDR3 region has 13 residues. The DNA for the CDR3 is TGTGCCTGGAGTGTACTGACAGGGGCTGGCTACACCTTC. This sequence encodes CAWSVLTGAGYTF.

The rearrangement links TRBV7-2 to TRBJ2-2; D is uncertain. Per the germline V gene, CDR1 is SGHTA and CDR2 is FQGNSA. Trimming cost V 2 bases and J 2 bases, with 9 bases left between them. The CDR3 covers 15 residues. CDR3 protein: CASSLTGINTGELFF. For the CDR3, the DNA is TGTGCCAGCAGCTTAACTGGGATAAACACCGGGGAGCTGTTTTTT.

This chain uses TRBV12-3 or TRBV12-4 with TRBJ2-1, with TRBD1 matching 8 bases. The CDR3 consists of 13 residues. V lost 8 bases to trimming and J lost 7 bases; unmatched junction nucleotides: 7. CDR3 sequence (DNA): TGTGCCAGCGTCAGGGGGCTTTTAAATGAGCAGTTCTTC. Translation gives CASVRGLLNEQFF.

V and J are TRBV11-2 and TRBJ2-3; 10 bases match TRBD2. The CDR3 has 15 amino acids. The germline V gene encodes CDR1 SGHAT and CDR2 FQNNGV. J gave up 4 bases and V 1 base, and 2 bases lay outside the gene matches. CDR3 DNA: TGTGCCAGCAGCTTAGCTAGCGGGGGCCCAGATACGCAGTATTTT. Protein sequence: CASSLASGGPDTQYF.

This chain connects TRBV5-1 to TRBJ2-2; D gene uncertain. The V end lost 0 bases, the J end lost 0 bases, and 6 bases lay between the germline ends. The CDR3 sequence is 15 residues long. The germline CDR1 and CDR2 sequences are SGHRS and YFSETQ. The CDR3 sequence is CASSLETPNTGELFF. The CDR3, as DNA: TGCGCCAGCAGCTTGGAGACACCGAACACCGGGGAGCTGTTTTTT.

This clone was observed a handful of times. The V and J genes are TRBV6-7 and TRBJ2-3; 10 bases align to TRBD2. TRBV6-7 is recorded as an ORF, its role being uncertain. After removal of 2 bases from V and 6 bases from J, the junction contained 8 bases not matched to a gene. This CDR3 comprises 16 residues. The CDR3 loop is CASSYLSGGRRDTQYF. In nucleotides, the CDR3 is TGTGCCAGCAGTTACCTTAGCGGGGGGCGACGGGATACGCAGTATTTT.

J is TRBJ2-2 and V is TRBV19; no definite D call. CDR1 is LNHDA, CDR2 SQIVND, per germline (reference sequence). CDR3 length equals 14 residues. Deletions cut 0 bases from V and 4 bases from J, with 6 bases between. The chain's CDR3 is CASSIDLGTGELFF. The CDR3 DNA follows: TGTGCCAGTAGTATAGACCTGGGCACCGGGGAGCTGTTTTTT.

The gene calls are TRBV11-2 and TRBJ2-7; 11 bases are shared with TRBD2. The CDR3 is 16 amino acids. Germline-derived CDR1 and CDR2 are SGHAT and FQNNGV. After removal of 0 bases from V and 5 bases from J, the junction contained 6 bases not matched to a gene. The CDR3 is CASSLDKLAGGHEQYV. The CDR3 DNA follows: TGTGCCAGCAGCTTAGATAAATTAGCGGGGGGGCACGAGCAGTACGTC.

This clone appeared a few times. The V gene is TRBV5-4, the J gene TRBJ1-1; D remains unclear. The CDR3 consists of 13 residues. The V end was cut by 7 bases, the J end by 1 base, with 11 bases between. Germline values: CDR1 SGHNT, CDR2 YYREEE (reference sequence). The chain's CDR3 is CASFGQPNTEAFF. The CDR3 DNA reads TGTGCCAGCTTCGGGCAGCCGAACACTGAAGCTTTCTTT.

This clone was counted only a few times. Here the CDR3 DNA reads TGTGCCAGCAGTGAATTGCGAAGGACCAACACTGAAGCTTTCTTT. This codes for CASSELRRTNTEAFF. V usage is TRBV2 and J usage is TRBJ1-1; D remains ambiguous. The CDR3 loop spans 15 amino acids. The V end lost 2 bases, the J end lost 2 bases, and 12 bases lay between the germline ends. Germline CDR1 reads SNHLY; CDR2 reads FYNNEI.

This chain links TRBV3-1 (or the pseudogene TRBV3-2) with TRBJ1-5; D is unresolved. The V gene's germline CDR1 is LGHDT and CDR2 YNNKEL (reference sequence). Deletions cut 4 bases from V and 1 base from J, with 8 bases between. There are 14 residues in the CDR3. The CDR3 loop reads CASSPRASNQPQHF. Here the CDR3 DNA reads TGTGCCAGCAGCCCCCGGGCGAGCAATCAGCCCCAGCATTTT.

The chain uses TRBV19 and TRBJ2-5; maybe TRBD2 (6 bases). In germline, CDR1 is LNHDA, CDR2 SQIVND (reference sequence). V was clipped by 7 bases and J by 1 base, with 13 bases between them. The CDR3 is made up of 14 amino acids. CDR3 DNA sequence: TGTGCCAGTAAAGCTCAGGGAGGCCAAGAGACCCAGTACTTC. This sequence encodes CASKAQGGQETQYF.

This clone was observed a single time. The chain carries TRBV2 and TRBJ1-6, with 7 bases matching TRBD1. Per germline, CDR1 SNHLY and CDR2 FYNNEI. The CDR3 is 15 amino acids. Trimming removed 6 bases from V and 9 bases from J; junction bases left unmatched: 11. The CDR3 loop is CASRREGAGTSPLHF. The CDR3, as DNA: TGTGCCAGCAGGAGGGAGGGGGCCGGGACTTCACCCCTCCACTTT. Full variable domain (outside the CDR3, taken from reference TRBV2 and TRBJ1-6): EPEVTQTPSHQVTQMGQEVILRCVPISNHLYFYWYRQILGQKVEFLVSFYNNEISEKSEIFDDQFSVERPDGSNFTLKIRSTKLEDSAMYFCASRREGAGTSPLHFGNGTRLTVT.

This chain uses TRBV9 with TRBJ2-5, with a possible D match to TRBD2 (6 bases). V was pared by 2 bases and J by 0 bases, with 8 bases between. Per the germline V gene, CDR1 is SGDLS and CDR2 is YYNGEE. The CDR3 covers 14 residues. The CDR3 DNA sequence: TGTGCCAGCAGCGTGGGACTTAACCAAGAGACCCAGTACTTC. Its translation is CASSVGLNQETQYF.

This clone has only one observation. This chain links TRBV6-5 with TRBJ1-2; 8 positions agree with TRBD1. The germline V gene encodes CDR1 MNHEY and CDR2 SVGAGI. This CDR3 has 14 amino acids. V lost 6 bases to trimming and J lost 2 bases; unmatched junction nucleotides: 5. The CDR3: CASRRQGQNYGYTF. In DNA, the CDR3 is TGTGCCAGCAGGCGACAGGGGCAGAACTATGGCTACACCTTC.

The rearrangement uses TRBV2 and TRBJ1-6; no clear D. The ends were cut back, 6 bases at V and 4 bases at J, with 4 bases in the middle. The CDR3 extends over 12 amino acids. Germline values: CDR1 SNHLY, CDR2 FYNNEI. This CDR3 is CASSGYNSPLHF. CDR3 sequence (DNA): TGTGCCAGCAGCGGGTATAATTCACCCCTCCACTTT.

The chain has TRBV3-1 (or the pseudogene TRBV3-2) and TRBJ2-1; D may be TRBD2 (6 bases). Germline V gene lookup returns CDR1 LGHDT and CDR2 YNNKEL (reference sequence). This CDR3 is 13 amino acids long. V lost 1 base, J lost 8 bases, and 9 bases lay in between. The CDR3 DNA sequence: TGTGCCAGCAGCCAAGCCAGGGAGGATGAGCAGTTCTTC. Translated: CASSQAREDEQFF.

The rearrangement joins TRBV3-1 (or the pseudogene TRBV3-2) to TRBJ2-5; TRBD1 matches 12 bases. V lost 4 bases, J lost 6 bases, and 9 bases stayed unmatched. Germline V CDR1 and CDR2: LGHDT, YNNKEL (reference sequence). The CDR3 is made up of 16 amino acids. CDR3 in amino acids: CASSPQGTGGAQTQYF. The CDR3 nucleotides read TGTGCCAGCAGCCCTCAGGGGACAGGGGGCGCGCAGACCCAGTACTTC.

Comments on this clone: Its ends do not fully match the called genes, so a read error is possible. The rearrangement joins TRBV18 to TRBJ2-1; D might be TRBD1 (5 bases). CDR1 and CDR2 from the germline V gene are KGHSH and LQKENI. This CDR3 region has 14 residues. The CDR3 is CASSPSWGQNGQFF. In nucleotides, the CDR3 is TGTGCCAGCTCACCAAGCTGGGGCCAGAATGGGCAGTTCTTC.

The rearrangement links TRBV21-1 to TRBJ2-5; the table assigns TRBD1, which was not confirmed against the DNA. TRBV21-1 is marked as a pseudogene. The CDR3 is 15 amino acids. CDR3 amino acids: CASSPPGQGPETQYF. For the CDR3, the DNA is TGTGCCAGCAGCCCCCCGGGACAGGGTCCAGAGACCCAGTACTTC.

J is TRBJ2-1 and V is TRBV19; 8 bases map to TRBD1. V lost 7 bases to trimming and J lost 6 bases; unmatched junction nucleotides: 11. From germline, CDR1 is LNHDA and CDR2 SQIVND (reference sequence). The CDR3 totals 15 residues. This chain's CDR3 is CASTEGQGGGNEQFF. As DNA, the CDR3 is TGTGCCAGTACCGAAGGACAGGGCGGAGGCAATGAGCAGTTCTTC.